Sequencing of this T cell receptor beta chain was carried out in a study of cytomegalovirus exposure and HLA in healthy donors. Trimming removed 0 bases at V and 4 bases at J, with 9 bases between. This CDR3 comprises 14 residues. CDR1 SGHVS and CDR2 FQNEAQ come from the germline V gene. Use of 60 Vbeta and 13 Jbeta primers characterized the PCR. Authors' processing steps: It was a later analysis that counted some 80 million unique TCR beta chains, of which around 11 million were shared. Sequencing was performed with immunoSEQ multiplex PCR; in TCRdb, only in-frame clones are kept and a portion is missing. For V, J and clone size, that table is used; D and trimming come from the DNA. Of some 180,000 clones in the sample, roughly 80% were seen once. Of note for this clone: No antigen is known for it.

Study-wide points: CMV antigen specificity was confirmed in vitro for three CMV-associated chains. The study labeled 170 or so TCR beta chains cytomegalovirus-associated. Reported performance of the classifier showed diagnosis of cytomegalovirus status with high specificity and sensitivity.

The source material was PBMCs. The receptor was isolated from a woman younger than 35 in good health and CMV-seronegative. The chain uses TRBV7-8 and TRBJ1-1, with D possibly matching TRBD1 (5 bases). The CDR3 nucleotides are TGTGCCAGCAGCTTAGCGGGGGGAGGCACTGAAGCTTTCTTT. Its protein product is CASSLAGGGTEAFF.